Following are 5 T cell receptor beta chains from one sample sequenced in a study of CD8 T cells in Susac syndrome (dated by TCRdb to 2018 to 2020). The library was obtained by the immunoSEQ multiplex PCR assay. RNA was extracted using the RNeasy kit, and roughly 0.5 to 1 microgram was reverse transcribed with random hexamers. TCRdb reran the public reads through fastp at Q25 and MiXCR, keeping productive beta chains. CDR3 protein sequences are deduplicated, and each keeps its most common genes and DNA. The sample profile shows around 140,000 distinct CDR3 sequences; approximately 95% of them were found once. Approximately 0.12% of the sample is held by the ten biggest clonotypes. Sequencing input: CD4+ T cells from PBMCs. These TCRs come from a human donor with multiple sclerosis.

This chain joins TRBV6-5 and TRBJ2-4; D is undetermined. Looked up from germline, CDR1 is MNHEY and CDR2 is SVGAGI. V was pared by 6 bases and J by 2 bases, with 14 bases between. The CDR3 has 15 amino acids. The CDR3 DNA reads TGTGCCAGCAGACGAGCTGGGTTTCCCAAAAACATTCAGTACTTC. Protein: CASRRAGFPKNIQYF.

The J gene is TRBJ2-7, the V gene TRBV4-1; 9 bases match TRBD2. Germline V lookup: CDR1 MGHRA, CDR2 YSYEKL. J lost 7 bases, V lost 0 bases, and 4 bases had no gene match. CDR3 size: 14 residues. As DNA, the CDR3 is TGCGCCAGCAGCCAAGATAGCGGGAGATGGGAGCAGTACTTC. Translating gives CASSQDSGRWEQYF.

In its sample, this clonotype was seen once. This rearrangement joins TRBV20-1 to TRBJ2-7, with 9 bases matching TRBD1. With 3 bases clipped from V and 2 bases from J, the junction kept 2 bases outside the gene matches. The germline gives CDR1 DFQATT, CDR2 SNEGSKA (reference sequence). The CDR3 covers 13 residues. The CDR3 loop is CSASRDRAYEQYF. In nucleotides, the CDR3 is TGCAGTGCTAGCCGGGACAGGGCCTACGAGCAGTACTTC.

This chain links TRBV5-1 with TRBJ2-1, with D hard to call. Trimming removed 0 bases at V and 7 bases at J, with 8 bases between. The germline V gene has CDR1 SGHRS and CDR2 YFSETQ. This CDR3 has 13 residues. CDR3 sequence: CASSLELLNEQFF. The CDR3 DNA reads as TGCGCCAGCAGCTTGGAGTTACTGAATGAGCAGTTCTTC.

This CDR3 is CASKTPGTTTNEKLFF. The CDR3 region has the DNA TGTGCCAGCAAAACCCCGGGGACAACAACTAATGAAAAACTGTTTTTT. The rearrangement joins TRBV27 to TRBJ1-4, with D possibly being TRBD1 (6 bases). CDR3 length: 16 amino acids. Germline V gene lookup returns CDR1 MNHEY and CDR2 SMNVEV (reference sequence). V lost 7 bases and J lost 0, with 15 bases in between.